The T cell receptor beta chain under discussion was sequenced for a study of control samples from healthy donors and cancer patients. The CDR3 length is 16 residues. The germline V gene encodes CDR1 LGHDT and CDR2 YNNKEL (reference sequence). V was pared by 0 bases and J by 5 bases, with 14 bases between. Data came from immunoSEQ multiplex PCR; TCRdb stores just in-frame clones and leaves some out. Among around 120,000 clones listed, roughly 93% were seen once. V and J are TRBV3-1 (or the pseudogene TRBV3-2) and TRBJ2-1; D ambiguous. The sample taken for sequencing was blood. This receptor was identified in a man aged 25 to 40 in good health. CDR3 protein: CASSQDPPGLDNEQFF. The CDR3 DNA is TGTGCCAGCAGCCAAGACCCCCCGGGTCTGGACAATGAGCAGTTCTTC.